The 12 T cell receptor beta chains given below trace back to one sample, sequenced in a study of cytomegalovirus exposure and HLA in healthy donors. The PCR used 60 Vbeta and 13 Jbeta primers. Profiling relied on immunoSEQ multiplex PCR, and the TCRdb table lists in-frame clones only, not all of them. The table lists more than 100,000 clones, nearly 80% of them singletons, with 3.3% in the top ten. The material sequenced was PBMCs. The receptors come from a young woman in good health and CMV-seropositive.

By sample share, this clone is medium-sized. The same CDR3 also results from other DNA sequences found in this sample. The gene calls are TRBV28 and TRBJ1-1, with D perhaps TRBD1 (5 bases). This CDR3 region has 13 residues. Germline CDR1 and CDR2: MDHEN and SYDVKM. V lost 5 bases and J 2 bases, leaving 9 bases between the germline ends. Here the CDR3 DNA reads TGTGCCAGCAGTGCCGGGGGTAACACTGAAGCTTTCTTT. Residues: CASSAGGNTEAFF.

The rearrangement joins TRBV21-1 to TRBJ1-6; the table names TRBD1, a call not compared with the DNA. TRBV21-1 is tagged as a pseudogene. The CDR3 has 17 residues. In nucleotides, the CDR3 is TGTGCCAGCAGCCCGCGGACAGGAGTGTCCTATAATTCACCCCTCCACTTT. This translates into CASSPRTGVSYNSPLHF.

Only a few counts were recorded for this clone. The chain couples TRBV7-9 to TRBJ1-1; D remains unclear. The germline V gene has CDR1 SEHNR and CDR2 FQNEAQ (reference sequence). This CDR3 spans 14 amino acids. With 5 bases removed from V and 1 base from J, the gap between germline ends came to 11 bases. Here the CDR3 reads CASSPPEGNTEAFF. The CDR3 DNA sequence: TGTGCCAGCAGCCCGCCGGAGGGGAACACTGAAGCTTTCTTT.

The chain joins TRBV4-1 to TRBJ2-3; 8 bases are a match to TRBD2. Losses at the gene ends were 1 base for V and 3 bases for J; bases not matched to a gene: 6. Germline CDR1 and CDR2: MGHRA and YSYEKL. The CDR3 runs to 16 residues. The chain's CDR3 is CASSQVPGGATDTQYF. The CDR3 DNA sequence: TGCGCCAGCAGCCAAGTGCCCGGGGGGGCGACAGATACGCAGTATTTT.

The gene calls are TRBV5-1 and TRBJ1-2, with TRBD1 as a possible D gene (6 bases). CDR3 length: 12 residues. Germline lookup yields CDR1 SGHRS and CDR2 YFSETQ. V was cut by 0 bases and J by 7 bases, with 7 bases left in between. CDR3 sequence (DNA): TGCGCCAGCAGCTTGGGGGGGCTTGGCTACACCTTC. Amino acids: CASSLGGLGYTF.

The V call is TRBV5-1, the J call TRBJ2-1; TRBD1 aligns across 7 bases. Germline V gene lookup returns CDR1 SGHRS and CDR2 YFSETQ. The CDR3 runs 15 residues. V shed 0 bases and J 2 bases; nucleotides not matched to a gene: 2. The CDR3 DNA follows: TGCGCCAGCAGCTTGGGCGACAGGGCCTACAATGAGCAGTTCTTC. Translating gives CASSLGDRAYNEQFF.

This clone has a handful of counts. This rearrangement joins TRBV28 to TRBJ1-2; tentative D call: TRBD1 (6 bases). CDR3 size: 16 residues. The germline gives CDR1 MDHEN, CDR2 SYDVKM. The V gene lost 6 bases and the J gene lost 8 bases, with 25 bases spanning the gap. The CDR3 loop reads CASRGEFVGPGGGYTF. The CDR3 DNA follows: TGTGCCAGCAGAGGTGAATTTGTAGGGCCTGGGGGCGGCTACACCTTC.

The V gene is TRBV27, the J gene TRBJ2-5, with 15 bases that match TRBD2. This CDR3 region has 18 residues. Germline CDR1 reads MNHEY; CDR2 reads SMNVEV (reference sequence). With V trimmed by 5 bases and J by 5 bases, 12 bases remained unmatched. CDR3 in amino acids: CASSPLTRTSGGAETQYF. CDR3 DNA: TGTGCCAGCAGTCCCCTAACCCGGACTAGCGGGGGGGCGGAGACCCAGTACTTC.

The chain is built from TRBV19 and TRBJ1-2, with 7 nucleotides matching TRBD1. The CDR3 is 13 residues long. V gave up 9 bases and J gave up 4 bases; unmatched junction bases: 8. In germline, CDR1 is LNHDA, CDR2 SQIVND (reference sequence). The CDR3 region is CASRDSARYGYTF. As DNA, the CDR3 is TGTGCCAGCCGGGACAGCGCCCGCTATGGCTACACCTTC.

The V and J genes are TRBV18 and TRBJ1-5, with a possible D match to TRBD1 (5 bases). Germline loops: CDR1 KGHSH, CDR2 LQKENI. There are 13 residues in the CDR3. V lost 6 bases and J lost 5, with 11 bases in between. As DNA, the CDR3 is TGTGCCAGCTCCTCCCCGGGGGATCAGCCCCAGCATTTT. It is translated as CASSSPGDQPQHF.

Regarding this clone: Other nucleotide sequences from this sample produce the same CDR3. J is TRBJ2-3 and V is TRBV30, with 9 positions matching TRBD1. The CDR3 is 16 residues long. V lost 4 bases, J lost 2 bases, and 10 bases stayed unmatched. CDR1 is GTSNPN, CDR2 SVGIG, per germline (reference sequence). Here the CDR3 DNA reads TGTGCCTGGACGGCTGGAGGACAGGGGTACACAGATACGCAGTATTTT. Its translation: CAWTAGGQGYTDTQYF.

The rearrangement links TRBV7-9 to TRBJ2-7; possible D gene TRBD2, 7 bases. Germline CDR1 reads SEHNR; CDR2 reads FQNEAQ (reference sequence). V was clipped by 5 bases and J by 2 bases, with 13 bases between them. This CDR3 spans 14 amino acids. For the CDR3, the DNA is TGTGCCAGCAGCCCCGGGGGGCTAACCTACGAGCAGTACTTC. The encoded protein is CASSPGGLTYEQYF.